Below, 30 T cell receptor beta chains from the same sample are listed, as sequenced in a study of T cell repertoires in cytomegalovirus infection. MiXCR was run by TCRdb on the reads, yielding one entry per CDR3 protein. The table has 150,000 to 200,000 distinct CDR3 sequences, approximately 15% seen once. The material sequenced was PBMCs. Receptors were obtained from a human donor in good health (CMV status not recorded). Some clones in this sample may be carry-over from other donors' samples.

This clonotype turned up a few times. The chain has TRBV4-2 and TRBJ1-3; a possible D gene is TRBD1 (5 bases). Germline CDR1 and CDR2: LGHNA and YNFKEQ. V lost 4 bases, J lost 0 bases, and 13 bases lay in between. The CDR3 is made up of 16 amino acids. The CDR3 DNA reads TGTGCCAGCAGCCTTTTGGGGCGAAGCTCTGGAAACACCATATATTTT. This translates into CASSLLGRSSGNTIYF.

The V gene is TRBV29-1, the J gene TRBJ2-2, with TRBD1 identical over 9 bases. The CDR3 has 14 amino acids. Trimming took 5 bases from V and 6 from J; bases not matched to a gene: 7. From germline, CDR1 is SQVTM and CDR2 ANQGSEA. Written as DNA, the CDR3 is TGCAGCGTTCCCGGGACAGGGAAGGCCGGGGAGCTGTTTTTT. This encodes CSVPGTGKAGELFF.

In DNA, the CDR3 is TGCGCCAGCAGCCAGGGGACAGGGTTAGTAGAAAAACTGTTTTTT. Translation: CASSQGTGLVEKLFF. V usage is TRBV4-3 and J usage is TRBJ1-4; TRBD1 matches at 9 bases. The length of the CDR3 is 15 residues. CDR1 is LGHNA, CDR2 YSLEER, per germline. With V trimmed by 3 bases and J by 8 bases, 7 bases remained unmatched.

The chain carries TRBV14 and TRBJ2-2; 7 nucleotides agree with TRBD1. The germline V gene encodes CDR1 SGHDN and CDR2 FVKESK. Trimming took 4 bases from V and 9 from J; bases not matched to a gene: 2. This CDR3 spans 12 amino acids. DNA for the CDR3: TGTGCCAGCAGCCGACAGGGACGGGAGCTGTTTTTT. It yields the protein CASSRQGRELFF.

This clonotype was detected many times. This chain joins TRBV28 and TRBJ1-5, with no clear D. V was clipped by 6 bases and J by 2 bases, with 14 bases between them. The CDR3 extends over 15 amino acids. The germline V gene encodes CDR1 MDHEN and CDR2 SYDVKM. CDR3 DNA sequence: TGTGCCAGCAGGCCCACCGGGATAGGCAATCAGCCCCAGCATTTT. Amino acids: CASRPTGIGNQPQHF. The full variable domain, with the rest looked up from reference TRBV28 and TRBJ1-5, is DVKVTQSSRYLVKRTGEKVFLECVQDMDHENMFWYRQDPGLGLRLIYFSYDVKMKEKGDIPEGYSVSREKKERFSLILESASTNQTSMYLCASRPTGIGNQPQHFGDGTRLSIL.

This clonotype turned up a few times. The chain uses TRBV7-3 and TRBJ2-7; possibly TRBD2 for D (5 bases). From germline, CDR1 is SGHTA and CDR2 FQGTGA. V was clipped by 5 bases and J by 7 bases, with 27 bases between them. The CDR3 has 17 residues. The CDR3 bases are TGTGCCAGCAGCCTCGCATTTATGAGAGGGTCCCCCGGGGAGCAGTACTTC. Translated, it gives CASSLAFMRGSPGEQYF.

This clonotype occurred a few times. The V call is TRBV9, the J call TRBJ2-2; D unclear. This CDR3 is built from 15 residues. CDR1 and CDR2 (germline): SGDLS, YYNGEE. The germline V and J ends were trimmed by 0 bases and 2 bases, with 8 bases remaining between them. CDR3 amino acids: CASSVAAGNTGELFF. CDR3 bases: TGTGCCAGCAGCGTAGCGGCAGGTAACACCGGGGAGCTGTTTTTT. The whole variable domain, remainder taken from reference TRBV9 and TRBJ2-2, is DSGVTQTPKHLITATGQRVTLRCSPRSGDLSVYWYQQSLDQGLQFLIQYYNGEERAKGNILERFSAQQFPDLHSELNLSSLELGDSALYFCASSVAAGNTGELFFGEGSRLTVL.

Many counts were recorded for this clonotype. The chain employs TRBV7-2 and TRBJ1-5, with TRBD1 as a possible D gene (6 bases). The CDR3 contains 15 residues. Trimming stripped 3 bases from V and 3 bases from J, with 12 bases between. Per the germline V gene, CDR1 is SGHTA and CDR2 is FQGNSA. The CDR3 spells CASSLGGSNNQPQHF. The CDR3 bases are TGTGCCAGCAGCTTGGGGGGCTCCAACAATCAGCCCCAGCATTTT.

This chain links TRBV6-2 or TRBV6-3 with TRBJ1-1; weak D call: TRBD1 (5 bases). Per germline, CDR1 MNHEY and CDR2 SVGEGT. This CDR3 has 15 amino acids. Trimming took off 1 base at V and 1 base at J, with 10 bases between the two ends. CDR3 coding DNA: TGTGCCAGCAGTTACTTCAGGGTAGGGAACACTGAAGCTTTCTTT. Its protein product is CASSYFRVGNTEAFF.

This clonotype was observed a few times. The V and J genes are TRBV5-4 and TRBJ2-7; D is unclear. Trimming removed 0 bases at V and 1 base at J, with 5 bases between. Germline values: CDR1 SGHNT, CDR2 YYREEE (reference sequence). The CDR3 has 13 residues. The CDR3 here is CASSLDDSYEQYF. The CDR3 DNA is TGTGCCAGCAGCTTGGACGATTCCTACGAGCAGTACTTC.

The chain is built from TRBV14 and TRBJ2-1; D call uncertain. Germline assignment: CDR1 SGHDN and CDR2 FVKESK. CDR3 size: 14 residues. Trimming stripped 6 bases from V and 4 bases from J, with 13 bases between. The CDR3 protein is CASSLYGIYNEQFF. CDR3 nucleotide sequence: TGTGCCAGCAGTTTGTACGGCATTTACAATGAGCAGTTCTTC. The full variable domain, its missing parts supplied by reference TRBV14 and TRBJ2-1, is EAGVTQFPSHSVIEKGQTVTLRCDPISGHDNLYWYRRVMGKEIKFLLHFVKESKQDESGMPNNRFLAERTGGTYSTLKVQPAELEDSGVYFCASSLYGIYNEQFFGPGTRLTVL.

The chain carries TRBV29-1 and TRBJ2-7; maybe TRBD2 (6 bases). The V and J ends lost 2 bases and 1 base respectively, with 12 bases between them. The CDR3 sequence is 14 residues long. CDR1 SQVTM and CDR2 ANQGSEA come from the germline V gene. The CDR3 region is CSVERGGRSYEQYF. CDR3 bases: TGCAGCGTTGAACGGGGAGGCAGGTCCTACGAGCAGTACTTC.

The chain has TRBV20-1 and TRBJ1-1, with D perhaps matching TRBD1 (5 bases). This CDR3 has 15 amino acids. Germline lookup yields CDR1 DFQATT and CDR2 SNEGSKA (reference sequence). V shed 3 bases and J shed 0 bases, with 14 bases lying between them. CDR3 residues: CSARVSEGLNTEAFF. Here the CDR3 DNA reads TGCAGTGCTAGGGTAAGCGAGGGGTTGAACACTGAAGCTTTCTTT.

In this sample, this clonotype turned up many times. This chain connects TRBV11-2 to TRBJ2-7; 7 nucleotides agree with TRBD2. This CDR3 has 13 residues. Unmatched junction bases numbered 8, after V lost 6 bases and J lost 6 bases. Germline values: CDR1 SGHAT, CDR2 FQNNGV. Written as DNA, the CDR3 is TGTGCCAGCAGAAACCACCCGGGAGGCGAGCAGTACTTC. It codes for CASRNHPGGEQYF.

In this sample, this clonotype turned up many times. The chain couples TRBV7-2 to TRBJ1-2, with TRBD1 matching 7 bases. V was pared by 5 bases and J by 8 bases, with 20 bases of the junction left unmatched. Germline CDR1 is SGHTA and CDR2 is FQGNSA. CDR3 size: 17 residues. CDR3 residues: CASSRTRTGQEVRGYTF. Written as DNA, the CDR3 is TGTGCCAGCAGCCGTACCAGAACCGGACAGGAAGTTCGGGGCTACACCTTC.

V usage is TRBV5-1 and J usage is TRBJ2-7, with 8 bases that match TRBD2. The V gene end was trimmed by 4 bases and the J gene end by 0 bases; junction bases not matched to a gene: 6. The CDR3 has 15 residues. Germline CDR1 SGHRS, CDR2 YFSETQ. Written as DNA, the CDR3 is TGCGCCAGCAGCCTAAAGCGGGGGAGCTCCTACGAGCAGTACTTC. Protein: CASSLKRGSSYEQYF.

This clonotype occurred many times. CDR3 loop: CASRTDREGYNEQFF. CDR3 nucleotides: TGTGCCAGCAGAACGGACAGGGAAGGCTACAATGAGCAGTTCTTC. The genes are TRBV28 and TRBJ2-1, with TRBD1 matching 8 bases. Germline V gene lookup returns CDR1 MDHEN and CDR2 SYDVKM. J was trimmed by 3 bases and V by 6 bases; bases with no gene match: 7. The CDR3 length is 15 residues. Using reference TRBV28 and TRBJ2-1 for the parts outside the CDR3, the full variable domain is DVKVTQSSRYLVKRTGEKVFLECVQDMDHENMFWYRQDPGLGLRLIYFSYDVKMKEKGDIPEGYSVSREKKERFSLILESASTNQTSMYLCASRTDREGYNEQFFGPGTRLTVL.

CDR3 sequence reads: CASSQDLGERWNSPLHF. As DNA, the CDR3 is TGCGCCAGCAGCCAAGATCTTGGAGAACGATGGAATTCACCCCTCCACTTT. The rearrangement joins TRBV4-3 to TRBJ1-6; D call uncertain. CDR3 length: 17 amino acids. The germline V gene has CDR1 LGHNA and CDR2 YSLEER. The V and J ends lost 0 bases and 7 bases respectively, with 16 bases between them.

This clonotype showed up many times. The V gene is TRBV12-3 or TRBV12-4, the J gene TRBJ2-1, with D possibly matching TRBD1 (5 bases). The CDR3 extends over 14 amino acids. Trimming stripped 3 bases from V and 7 bases from J, with 13 bases between. The DNA of the CDR3 is TGTGCCAGCAGTTTCTTCCCCAGGGCAAATGAGCAGTTCTTC. It yields the protein CASSFFPRANEQFF.

The chain links TRBV20-1 to TRBJ1-5; a possible D gene is TRBD1 (5 bases). Germline CDR1 is DFQATT and CDR2 is SNEGSKA (reference sequence). The CDR3 extends over 14 amino acids. The ends were cut back, 1 base at V and 3 bases at J, with 10 bases in the middle. The CDR3: CSARVQGLNQPQHF. The CDR3 DNA reads TGCAGTGCTAGAGTGCAGGGACTCAATCAGCCCCAGCATTTT.

The gene calls are TRBV28 and TRBJ2-7; D unresolved. V lost 2 bases, J lost 3 bases, and 8 bases lay in between. CDR1 is MDHEN and CDR2 is SYDVKM in the germline V gene. The CDR3 extends over 13 amino acids. The CDR3 loop is CASSLASVYEQYF. The DNA of the CDR3 is TGTGCCAGCAGTTTAGCCTCGGTCTACGAGCAGTACTTC. Full variable domain (remainder filled in from reference TRBV28 and TRBJ2-7): DVKVTQSSRYLVKRTGEKVFLECVQDMDHENMFWYRQDPGLGLRLIYFSYDVKMKEKGDIPEGYSVSREKKERFSLILESASTNQTSMYLCASSLASVYEQYFGPGTRLTVT.

The rearrangement uses TRBV4-2 and TRBJ1-4; D unclear. The V gene lost 2 bases and the J gene lost 0 bases, with 7 bases spanning the gap. The V gene's germline CDR1 is LGHNA and CDR2 YNFKEQ. This CDR3 has 15 residues. The CDR3 DNA follows: TGTGCCAGCAGCCAAAAACCCGCAACTAATGAAAAACTGTTTTTT. Protein sequence: CASSQKPATNEKLFF.

This clonotype was observed at least ten times. V usage is TRBV5-6 and J usage is TRBJ1-2; weak D call: TRBD1 (6 bases). The CDR3 has 13 amino acids. Between the trimmed V and J ends, which lost 8 bases and 8 bases, there was a span of 19 bases. Germline V gene data show CDR1 as SGHDT and CDR2 as YYEEEE. The CDR3 DNA sequence: TGTGCCAGTCGGCCGGGGACACGGGAGGGCTACACCTTC. It is translated as CASRPGTREGYTF.

At least ten counts were recorded for this clonotype. The chain is built from TRBV7-2 and TRBJ2-3, with 7 bases fitting TRBD1. This CDR3 comprises 15 residues. The ends lost 5 bases at V and 3 bases at J; junction bases unmatched: 8. Per germline, CDR1 SGHTA and CDR2 FQGNSA. The CDR3 here is CASSPRDSWTDTQYF. The CDR3 DNA is TGTGCCAGCAGCCCCCGGGACAGTTGGACAGATACGCAGTATTTT. The full variable domain, rest sourced from reference TRBV7-2 and TRBJ2-3, is GAGVSQSPSNKVTEKGKDVELRCDPISGHTALYWYRQSLGQGLEFLIYFQGNSAPDKSGLPSDRFSAERTGGSVSTLTIQRTQQEDSAVYLCASSPRDSWTDTQYFGPGTRLTVL.

The rearrangement uses TRBV7-3 and TRBJ2-1; D tentatively fits TRBD1 or TRBD2 (5 bases each). CDR1 SGHTA and CDR2 FQGTGA come from the germline V gene. V lost 3 bases and J 4 bases, leaving 13 bases between the germline ends. The CDR3 sequence is 15 residues long. CDR3 sequence reads: CASSFGNRGYNEQFF. The CDR3 DNA sequence: TGTGCCAGCAGCTTCGGGAATAGGGGTTACAATGAGCAGTTCTTC.

This clonotype was observed at least ten times. The CDR3 DNA follows: TGTGCCACCCAATTATACGGCACTGAAGCTTTCTTT. Translating gives CATQLYGTEAFF. This chain links TRBV6-1 with TRBJ1-1; D gene unclear. Trimming stripped 10 bases from V and 4 bases from J, with 13 bases between. Germline lookup yields CDR1 MNHNS and CDR2 SASEGT. The CDR3 contains 12 residues.

The table lists this clonotype with many counts. This rearrangement joins TRBV6-2 or TRBV6-3 to TRBJ1-1; D gene uncertain. The germline V gene encodes CDR1 MNHEY and CDR2 SVGEGT. CDR3 length equals 17 residues. The V end was cut by 2 bases, the J end by 1 base, with 17 bases between. CDR3 loop: CASSYRGQVERNTEAFF. The CDR3 DNA sequence: TGTGCCAGCAGTTACAGAGGTCAGGTGGAAAGGAACACTGAAGCTTTCTTT.

This clonotype was recorded many times. Germline and junction disagree at one end, which may indicate a read error. The chain is built from TRBV7-7 and TRBJ2-1; 13 nucleotides line up with TRBD2. There are 19 residues in the CDR3. CDR1 is SSHAT and CDR2 is FNYEAQ in the germline V gene (reference sequence). DNA for the CDR3: TGTGCTAGCAGCTCAAGGGAAACCGGGACTAGCGGGGTCCGGGGTGAGCAGTTCTTC. The encoded protein is CASSSRETGTSGVRGEQFF.

The gene calls are TRBV20-1 and TRBJ2-1; TRBD2 matches 10 bases. The CDR3 loop spans 15 amino acids. Germline CDR1 is DFQATT and CDR2 is SNEGSKA (reference sequence). J was trimmed by 5 bases and V by 3 bases; bases with no gene match: 7. DNA of the CDR3: TGCAGTGCTAGGGAGACTAGCGGGTGGGACAATGAGCAGTTCTTC. This gives the protein CSARETSGWDNEQFF.

The chain combines TRBV6-2 or TRBV6-3 with TRBJ2-3; D ambiguous. The V and J ends lost 5 bases and 5 bases respectively, with 11 bases between them. Germline V gives CDR1 MNHEY, CDR2 SVGEGT. This CDR3 comprises 13 residues. This chain's CDR3 is CASSTNTGDTQYF. In DNA form, the CDR3 reads TGTGCCAGCAGTACCAACACTGGAGATACGCAGTATTTT.